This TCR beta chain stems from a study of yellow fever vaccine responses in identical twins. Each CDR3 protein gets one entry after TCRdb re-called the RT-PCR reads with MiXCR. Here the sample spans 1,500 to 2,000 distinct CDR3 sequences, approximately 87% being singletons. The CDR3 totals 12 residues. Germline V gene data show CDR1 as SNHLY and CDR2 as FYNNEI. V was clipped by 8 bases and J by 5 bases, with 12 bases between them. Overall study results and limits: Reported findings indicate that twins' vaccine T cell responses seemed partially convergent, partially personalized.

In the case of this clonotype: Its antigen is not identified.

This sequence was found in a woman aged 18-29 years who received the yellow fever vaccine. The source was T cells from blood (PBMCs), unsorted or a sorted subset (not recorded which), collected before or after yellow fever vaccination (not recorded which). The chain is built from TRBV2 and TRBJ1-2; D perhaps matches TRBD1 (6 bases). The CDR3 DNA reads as TGTGCCAGCTTAGGGCAGGGGTATGGCTACACCTTC. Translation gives CASLGQGYGYTF.